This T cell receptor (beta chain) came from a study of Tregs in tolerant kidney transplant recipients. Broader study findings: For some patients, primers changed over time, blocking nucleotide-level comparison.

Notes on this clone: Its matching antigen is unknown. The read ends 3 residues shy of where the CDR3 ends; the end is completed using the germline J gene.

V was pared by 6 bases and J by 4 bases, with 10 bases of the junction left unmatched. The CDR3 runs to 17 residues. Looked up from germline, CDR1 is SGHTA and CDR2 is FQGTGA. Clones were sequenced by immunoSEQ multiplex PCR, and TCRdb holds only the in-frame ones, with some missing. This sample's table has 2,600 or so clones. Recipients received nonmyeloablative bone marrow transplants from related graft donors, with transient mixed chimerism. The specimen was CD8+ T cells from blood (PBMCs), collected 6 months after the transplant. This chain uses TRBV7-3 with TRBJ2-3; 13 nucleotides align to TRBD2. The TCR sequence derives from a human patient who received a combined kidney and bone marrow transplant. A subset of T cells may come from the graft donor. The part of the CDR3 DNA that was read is TGTGCCAGCAGACCTAGGACTAGCGGGAGATGCGCAGATACG. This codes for CASRPRTSGRCADT. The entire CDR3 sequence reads CASRPRTSGRCADTQYF.